This T cell receptor beta chain was observed in a study of cytomegalovirus exposure and HLA in healthy donors. Germline V gene sequence: CDR1 LGHNT, CDR2 FRNRAP. V dropped 7 bases and J dropped 5; count of bases not matched to a gene: 7. This CDR3 contains 14 residues. The PCR had 60 Vbeta and 13 Jbeta primers. Data came from immunoSEQ multiplex PCR; TCRdb stores just in-frame clones and leaves some out. The table includes 130,000 or so clones, roughly four fifths detected once. General study results and limits: Altogether, 160 or so TCR beta chains were recorded as cytomegalovirus-associated. Certain sequence variants were highly shared and formed a cluster, and this cluster was likely a sequencing artifact. When a later analysis compared HLA-associated TCR beta chains with equally common others, the HLA-associated chains turned out to be more clonally expanded and to have lower generation probabilities.

Points on this clone: Its antigen is unidentified.

This sequence joins TRBV12-5 and TRBJ1-5, with TRBD1 matching 8 bases. The sequenced sample consisted of PBMCs. The sequence derives from a woman in her fifties or sixties in good health and CMV-seropositive. Here the CDR3 DNA reads TGTGCTAGTGCCCCGGACAGGGTCTATCAGCCCCAGCATTTT. Translated: CASAPDRVYQPQHF. Based on the CDR3 plus reference TRBV12-5 and TRBJ1-5, the full variable domain is DARVTQTPRHKVTEMGQEVTMRCQPILGHNTVFWYRQTMMQGLELLAYFRNRAPLDDSGMPKDRFSAEMPDATLATLKIQPSEPRDSAVYFCASAPDRVYQPQHFGDGTRLSIL.